This T cell receptor beta chain was retrieved from a study of Graves' ophthalmopathy and Graves' hyperthyroidism (dated by TCRdb to between 2018 and 2020). A note on the overall study: Peripheral blood was collected before any treatment was given, at the time of initial diagnosis. To tell Graves' ophthalmopathy apart from Graves' hyperthyroidism, and to predict which patients would progress to ophthalmopathy, the study relied on TCR beta repertoire signatures. In more than five hyperthyroidism patients, T-cell repertoires of thyroid tissue and blood were compared. For independent validation, a separate cohort was made up of approximately 19 hyperthyroidism patients plus 17 patients who later progressed from hyperthyroidism to ophthalmopathy. To explore V-J signatures that separate ophthalmopathy from hyperthyroidism, a discovery set of about a hundred patients was enrolled, consisting of fewer than 45 with ophthalmopathy and roughly 57 with stable hyperthyroidism. In total, 135 blood samples were TCR-sequenced: under 45 ophthalmopathy, roughly 77 hyperthyroidism and around 17 hyperthyroidism-to-ophthalmopathy patients. After sampling, hyperthyroidism patients received methimazole starting at 30 mg daily, and ophthalmopathy patients received high-dose intravenous methylprednisolone.

The germline V gene encodes CDR1 SGDLS and CDR2 YYNGEE. V ends up 4 bases short and J 2 bases short, with an unmatched junction base count of 5. CDR3 length: 15 amino acids, cysteine to phenylalanine. The only DNA kept is the CDR3, 45 bases in frame from the first base. Results the study describes overall, beyond this receptor: In validation, the model predicted ophthalmopathy progression with about 64% sensitivity and around 72% specificity; some 13 predicted patients were CT-confirmed with GO in a median of approximately 6.5 months. Most of the expanded thyroid clonotypes with a frequency above 0.001 were also detected in blood, and it was suggested that the thyroid immune response may be reflected by blood repertoires. Ophthalmopathy was separated from stable hyperthyroidism by the 13-signature model with about 85% sensitivity and 81% to 83% specificity in cross-validation and with 80%/75% in the test set. No statistical method was used to predetermine the sample size, and group allocation was not hidden from the investigators.

Patients with ophthalmopathy had moderately to severely active disease, with a Clinical Activity Score of 3 or more, a NOSPECS grade of 4 or more, and a disease duration of less than 3 months. Patients with other autoimmune diseases, uncontrolled infections, pregnancy or lactation were excluded. Diagnosis was based on clinical symptoms, serum thyroxine, TRAb, thyroid ultrasound and orbital computed tomography. PBMCs were isolated from about 10 ml of fresh peripheral blood by Ficoll-Paque density gradient centrifugation. Total RNA was extracted using Trizol reagent, and RNA quality was checked on an Agilent 2100 Bioanalyzer. Note on this clonotype: Its antigen target is currently unknown. No base quality information exists; no much larger clone differs at one position.

For repertoire sequencing, the TCR beta CDR3 regions were amplified from RNA transcripts. A first-round RT-PCR used HTBI primers with the Qiagen OneStep RT-PCR kit, followed by a second-round multiplex PCR, size selection and purification. Libraries were sequenced paired-end with 100 bp reads on an Illumina HiSeq2000. Per the source publication's procedure: SOAPnuke was used for read processing, and reads with adapters, uncalled bases, a mean Phred below 15, or no exact constant-primer or identifier match were discarded. High-quality paired reads were merged with COPE v1.2.5. Each unique nucleotide sequence was defined as a clonotype, and clonotypes were aligned to IMGT TRB V, D and J references with MiTCR v1.1. The analysis was limited to V-J combinations with a frequency above 0.0001, which together covered 99% to 99.2% of the repertoires. For each V-J combination, a TCR clonal expansion and chaos score was defined as the ratio of F50 clonal expansion to chaos observed in the TCRdist matrix. Welch's t-statistics and random forest were used to reduce the features to roughly 14 V-J combinations, which were then used as input to a naive Bayes classifier. The Morisita-Horn index was used to measure how similar the thyroid and blood repertoires were. TCRdb took the public reads, trimmed them with fastp at Q25, ran MiXCR for clone calling and kept in-frame beta chains. Rows are unified per CDR3 protein, each entry keeping the most common DNA and genes. It is TCRdb's table, rather than the study itself, that gives the V and J calls and clone size. For this sample there are around 660,000 distinct CDR3 sequences; approximately 39% appear just once. Jointly, the top ten make up over 2.5% of the sample.

Recombination joined TRBV9 with TRBJ2-7, and 11 junctional nucleotides match TRBD2. Sequences were obtained from peripheral blood. The sequence was obtained from an adult man with Graves' ophthalmopathy. This receptor carries the CDR3 CASSLAGGITYEQYF. The nucleotide sequence reads as follows: TGTGCCAGCAGCCTAGCGGGAGGTATTACCTACGAGCAGTACTTC.